The clone carrying this T cell receptor (beta chain) showed up just a few times. Its cognate antigen is unknown. With 3 bases removed from V and 4 bases from J, the gap between germline ends came to 10 bases. CDR1 is LNHDA, CDR2 SQIVND, per germline (reference sequence). The CDR3 has 14 amino acids. Produced via immunoSEQ multiplex PCR; TCRdb's table is partial and in-frame only. Of several thousand clones in the sample, just over 65% were seen once. The data were taken from a study of CD8 T cell repertoires and HIV-1 epitope variants. Study details: Epitopes were three Gag families plus Nef HW9 and YT9. Study outcomes and limitations: No clonotypes responded to the TAALDMSHF plasma variant; roughly five recognized KF9, one HW9. Of roughly nine antigen-specific beta clonotypes, about six appeared to cross-react with escape variants.

The chain employs TRBV19 and TRBJ2-1; TRBD2 is a possible D gene (6 bases). This receptor was obtained from a male donor with HIV. Material: cultured CD8+ T cells derived from PBMCs. The CDR3 nucleotides read TGTGCCAGTAGTATGTCGGGACTTTACAATGAGCAGTTCTTC. Its translation is CASSMSGLYNEQFF.